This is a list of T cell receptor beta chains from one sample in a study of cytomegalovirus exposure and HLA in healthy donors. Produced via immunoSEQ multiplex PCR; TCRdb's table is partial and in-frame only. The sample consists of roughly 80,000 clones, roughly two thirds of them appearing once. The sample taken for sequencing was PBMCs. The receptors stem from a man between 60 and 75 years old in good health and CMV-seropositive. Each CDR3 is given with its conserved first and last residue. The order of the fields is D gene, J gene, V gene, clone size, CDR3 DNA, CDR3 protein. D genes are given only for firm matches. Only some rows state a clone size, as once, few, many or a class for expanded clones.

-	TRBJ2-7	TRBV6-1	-	TGTGCCAGCGGGGCAGGAGCCTACGAGCAGTACTTC	CASGAGAYEQYF
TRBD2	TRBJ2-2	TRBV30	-	TGTGCCTGGGGGACTAGCGGGGGGACCGGGGAGCTGTTTTTT	CAWGTSGGTGELFF
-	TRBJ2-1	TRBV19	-	TGTGCCAGTAGTATATCTACTTACAATGAGCAGTTCTTC	CASSISTYNEQFF
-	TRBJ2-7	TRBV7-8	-	TGTGCCAGCAGCTTAGGGGGTGGCAGGGCCTACGAGCAGTACTTC	CASSLGGGRAYEQYF
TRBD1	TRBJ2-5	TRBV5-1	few	TGCGCCAGCAGCGTTGGGGACAGGGCCGGGGAGACCCAGTACTTC	CASSVGDRAGETQYF
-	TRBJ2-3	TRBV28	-	TGTGCCAGCAGTTTTGGGGGCCCCACAGATACGCAGTATTTT	CASSFGGPTDTQYF
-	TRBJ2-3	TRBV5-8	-	TGTGCCAGCAGCTCCGGAGGGAAGCCTGGCGGAGATACGCAGTATTTT	CASSSGGKPGGDTQYF
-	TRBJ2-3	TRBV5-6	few	TGTGCCAGCAGCTTCTGGCTAGTCGGAGGGGATACGCAGTATTTT	CASSFWLVGGDTQYF
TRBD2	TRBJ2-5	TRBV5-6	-	TGTGCCAGCGTACATAGGAGGGGCGGGGGGACAGAGACCCAGTACTTC	CASVHRRGGGTETQYF
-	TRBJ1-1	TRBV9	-	TGTGCCAGCAGCCTGGGGGGGGACACTGAAGCTTTCTTT	CASSLGGDTEAFF
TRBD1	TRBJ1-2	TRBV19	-	TGTGCCAGTAGTTACCGGGACAGGGTGGCCCTCTATGGCTACACCTTC	CASSYRDRVALYGYTF
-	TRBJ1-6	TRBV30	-	TGTGCCTGGAGAAGGGGAGGGGTCAATTCACCCCTCCACTTT	CAWRRGGVNSPLHF
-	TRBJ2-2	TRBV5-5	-	TGTGCCAGCAGCGGGGGGAACCCTGCCGCCGGGGAGCTGTTTTTT	CASSGGNPAAGELFF
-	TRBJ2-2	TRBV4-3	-	TGCGCCAGCAGCCAAGGGGGGGGCAACACCGGGGAGCTGTTTTTT	CASSQGGGNTGELFF
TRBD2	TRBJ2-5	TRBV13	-	TGTGCCAGCAGCTTAGAGCCCGGGAGGGGGGAGACCCAGTACTTC	CASSLEPGRGETQYF
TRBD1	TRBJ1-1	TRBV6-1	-	TGTGCCAGCAGTTTCCGGGACAGGGGGAGTGAAGCTTTCTTT	CASSFRDRGSEAFF
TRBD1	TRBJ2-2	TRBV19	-	TGTGCCACCCCGACAGGGGAGCTCCCCGGGGAGCTGTTTTTT	CATPTGELPGELFF
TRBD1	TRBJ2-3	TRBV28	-	TGTGCCAGCAGTTTCAGGGACAGGGCAAGTGGTACGCAGTATTTT	CASSFRDRASGTQYF
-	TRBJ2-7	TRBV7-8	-	TGTGCCAGCAGCTTAGCGAATACAGGGTATTACGAGCAGTACTTC	CASSLANTGYYEQYF
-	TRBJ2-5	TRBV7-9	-	TGTGCCAGCAGCCTACCGACACCGGCGGAGACCCAGTACTTC	CASSLPTPAETQYF
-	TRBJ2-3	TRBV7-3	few	TGTGCCAGCAGCTTCTCCGGGACAACACGAACAGATACGCAGTATTTT	CASSFSGTTRTDTQYF
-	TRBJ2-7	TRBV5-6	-	TGTGCCAGCAGCTCCGTCTACGAGCAGTACTTC	CASSSVYEQYF
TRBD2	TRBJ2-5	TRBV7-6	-	TGTGTCAGCAGTCTGGTTCCTCCGGGTGGCGGGAGGGCCCAAGAGACCCAGTACTTC	CVSSLVPPGGGRAQETQYF
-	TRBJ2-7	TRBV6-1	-	TGTGCCAGCAGTGAATTAACCAGAGGGGAGCAGTACTTC	CASSELTRGEQYF
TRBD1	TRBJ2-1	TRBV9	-	TGTGCCAGCAGCCAGGGGACAGGGGGCTATGAGCAGTTCTTC	CASSQGTGGYEQFF
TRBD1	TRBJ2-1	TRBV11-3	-	TGTGCCAGCAGCTTAGGCAGCCTGACAGGGGATGAGCAGTTCTTC	CASSLGSLTGDEQFF
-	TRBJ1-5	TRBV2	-	TGTGCCAGCAGTCCTACAGCTAGCAATCAGCCCCAGCATTTT	CASSPTASNQPQHF
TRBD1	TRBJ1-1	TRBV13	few	TGTGCCAGCAGCTTAGGCGACAGGGCGGAAGCTTTCTTT	CASSLGDRAEAFF
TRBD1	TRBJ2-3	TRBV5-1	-	TGCGCCAGCACCCGCGGGACAGGGAGCCTCACAGATACGCAGTATTTT	CASTRGTGSLTDTQYF
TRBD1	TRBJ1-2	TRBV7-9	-	TGTGCCAGCAGCTTAGAAGGACAGGTTAACTATGGCTACACCTTC	CASSLEGQVNYGYTF
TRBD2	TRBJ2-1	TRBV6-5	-	TGTGCCAGCAGTTTATCGGGAGGTCCCTACAATGAGCAGTTCTTC	CASSLSGGPYNEQFF
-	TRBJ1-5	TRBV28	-	TGTGCCAGCAGGGAGACGGCGGGAGGTAATCAGCCCCAGCATTTT	CASRETAGGNQPQHF
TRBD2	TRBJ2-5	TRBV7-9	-	TGTGCCAGCAGCTCCCCCGGGACTAGCCGGACCCAGTACTTC	CASSSPGTSRTQYF
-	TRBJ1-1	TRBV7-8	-	TGTGCCAGCAGCTTAAACGTTGTGACAGAAGCTTTCTTT	CASSLNVVTEAFF
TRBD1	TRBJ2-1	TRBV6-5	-	TGTGCCAGCAGTTCTCCCGGGACAGGGAACAATGAGCAGTTCTTC	CASSSPGTGNNEQFF
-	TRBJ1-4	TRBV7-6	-	TGTGCCAGCAGCTTTGGGGCCGCAACTAATGAAAAACTGTTTTTT	CASSFGAATNEKLFF
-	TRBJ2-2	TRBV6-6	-	TGTGCCAGCAGGCCAACTAGGTCGACCACCGGGGAGCTGTTTTTT	CASRPTRSTTGELFF
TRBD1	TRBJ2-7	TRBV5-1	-	TGCGCCAGCAGCTCGGGACAGGGGACCTACGAGCAGTACTTC	CASSSGQGTYEQYF
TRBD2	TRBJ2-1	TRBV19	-	TGTGCCAGTAGTCCCCGCGGGACTAGCGTTTACAATGAGCAGTTCTTC	CASSPRGTSVYNEQFF
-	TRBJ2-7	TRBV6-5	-	TGTGCCAGCAAACGCCAGGGTCAAGGTCTCGGCGAGCAGTACTTC	CASKRQGQGLGEQYF
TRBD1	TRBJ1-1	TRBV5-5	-	TGTGCCAGCAGCTCTTTCGGAACAGGGGGTCCTGAAGCTTTCTTT	CASSSFGTGGPEAFF
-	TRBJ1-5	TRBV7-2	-	TGTGCCAGCAGTCAAGGGGGACAAAGCAATCAGCCCCAGCATTTT	CASSQGGQSNQPQHF
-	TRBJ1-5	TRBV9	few	TGTGCCAGCAGCGCCGGAGGACAGTCCAATCAGCCCCAGCATTTT	CASSAGGQSNQPQHF
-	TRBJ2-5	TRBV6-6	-	TGTGCCAGCGGACAAGGGGGAGCGACCGTGGAGCAGTACTTC	CASGQGGATVEQYF
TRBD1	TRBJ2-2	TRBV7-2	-	TGTGCCAGCAGCTTTCATACAGGGGCAGCCGGGGAGCTGTTTTTT	CASSFHTGAAGELFF
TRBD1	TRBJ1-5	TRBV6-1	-	TGTGCCAGCAGTGAATTCAGGGGGCCTCAGCCCCAGCATTTT	CASSEFRGPQPQHF
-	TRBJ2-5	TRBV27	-	TGTGCCAGCAGTTTACTCGGGAACCAAGAGACCCAGTACTTC	CASSLLGNQETQYF
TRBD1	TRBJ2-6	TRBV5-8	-	TGTGCCAGCAGCTCTCGGACAGGGACCGGGGCCAACGTCCTGACTTTC	CASSSRTGTGANVLTF
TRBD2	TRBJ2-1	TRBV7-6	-	TGTGCCAGCACGCGTTTAGCGGGGGGATATTACAATGAGCAGTTCTTC	CASTRLAGGYYNEQFF